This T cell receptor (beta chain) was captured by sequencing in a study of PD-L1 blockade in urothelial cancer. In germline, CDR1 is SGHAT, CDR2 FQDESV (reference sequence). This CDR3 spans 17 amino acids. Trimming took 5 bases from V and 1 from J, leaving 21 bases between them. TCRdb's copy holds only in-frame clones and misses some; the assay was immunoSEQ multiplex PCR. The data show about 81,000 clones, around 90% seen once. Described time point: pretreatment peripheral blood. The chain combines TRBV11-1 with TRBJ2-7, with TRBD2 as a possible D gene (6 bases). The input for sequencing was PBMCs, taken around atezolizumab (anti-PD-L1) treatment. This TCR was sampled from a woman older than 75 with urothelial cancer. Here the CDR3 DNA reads TGTGCCAGCAGCCCGAGATCCCCGGGAGAGGTTTCCTACGAGCAGTACTTC. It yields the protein CASSPRSPGEVSYEQYF.